This record concerns one T cell receptor beta chain sequence. The target of this receptor is not known. Base qualities were left out, and no much larger clone turns up one base away. CDR3 length: 16 amino acids, cysteine to phenylalanine. Only the CDR3 DNA stays, 48 bases, in frame from base 1. Reading the germline V gene gives CDR1 SGDLS and CDR2 YYNGEE. Trimming leaves V shorter by 3 bases and J shorter by 7 bases, with the junction holding 10 bases beyond the gene matches. This sample is drawn from a study of cytomegalovirus exposure and HLA in healthy donors (dated by TCRdb to about 2017). About the full investigation: According to an earlier analysis of around 600 of the donors, roughly 180 million T cells yielded 117 million unique TCR beta sequences and roughly 280 Gb of sequence data. On average, around 230,000 unique TCR beta nucleotide sequences were sequenced per donor among 350 to 400 genotyped donors of the cohort, with roughly 19% of those sequences being non-productive. A later genetic analysis took genome-wide SNP genotypes for about 60% of the roughly 670 donors and used that subset as a discovery cohort. All discovery cohort repertoires had been generated on a single sequencing platform. A later analysis re-analyzed previously published TCR beta repertoires from 600 to 850 donors and added high-resolution HLA genotyping to study TCR occurrence patterns. HLA typing covered class I and class II loci at four-digit resolution. The study combined high-throughput TCR immunosequencing, statistical association of individual TCRs with disease status, and machine learning to predict cytomegalovirus infection status. Donor age, sex, ethnicity and CMV serostatus were collected together with the repertoire data. The study used immunosequencing to profile the T cell repertoires of about 670 subjects and linked those repertoires to cytomegalovirus serostatus. Among the approximately 420 genotyped donors, under 90% belonged to the genetic ancestry cluster associated with self-reported Caucasian donors. An earlier analysis of about 620 of the donors applied high-throughput TCR beta sequencing to assess whether each TCR beta V gene segment acted as functional or pseudogenic. About 280 gigabases of sequencing data and 91 million or so unique TCR sequences made up an early release that covered nearly 650 HLA-typed donors. The later analysis used no new phenotypic data to find candidate immune exposures, relying instead on TCR beta sequences and their occurrence across donors. The study aimed to test whether cataloging public T cell receptors could reveal signatures of past pathogen exposure. Along with the roughly 710-subject first cohort, a separate validation cohort of 120 different subjects was used. The number of typed donors differed by locus: about 629-640 for A, B, C, DRB1 and DQB1; 522 for DQA1; approximately 600 for DPA1; and around 450 for DPB1. Five DR-DQ haplotypes were treated as single units for association and clustering because of strong linkage in the cohort.

General findings and caveats noted by the study authors: An association between a missense DCLRE1C variant and V-gene and J-gene trimming of TCR beta chains was found in a later genetic analysis and replicated in an independent cohort. The classifier was reported to diagnose cytomegalovirus status with high specificity and sensitivity in both the original and validation cohorts. Because the 87-base-pair reads could not distinguish some IMGT-functional V segments, including TRBV6-2 and TRBV6-3, those segments were excluded. The presence/absence analyses assumed that sequencing depth was roughly uniform across donors, and that assumption may not be true. Linkage disequilibrium might explain the correlated functional status among segregating V segments, but an unknown experimental factor could not be ruled out. Across donors, most TCR sequences were observed very rarely, whereas some public TCRs were present in many individuals. A later analysis reported that several top co-occurrence clusters appeared linked to parvovirus B19, influenza, CMV and Epstein-Barr virus. The earlier analysis of 587 of the donors excluded roughly 17 rarely observed V segments, including chromosome 9 orphons, because counts were too low. A later analysis associated about 16,000 TCR beta sequences with specific HLA alleles at a false discovery rate of 0.05. This cohort had only TCR beta chains sequenced, and the lack of alpha or paired-chain data limited which features could be detected. A later genetic analysis reported fewer N-insertions in productive TCRs among donors in an Asian-associated ancestry cluster than the roughly 690-donor mean. In a later analysis, the rate of TCR association differed among HLA loci, with DRB1 alleles having the most associated TCRs and HLA-C alleles having the fewest. A further reported finding was that TCR beta sequences accurately predicted the HLA-A and HLA-B alleles for most subjects in the first cohort. The sequencing pipeline was judged likely to have produced a cluster of highly shared sequence variants as a technical artifact. The study listed 170 or so TCR beta chains as associated with cytomegalovirus. When HLA alleles, especially DR and DQ, strongly co-occurred, attributing TCR associations to individual alleles was difficult. A few of the identified cytomegalovirus-associated TCR beta chains were confirmed in vitro to be specific for cytomegalovirus antigens. Because HLA typing was missing for some donors at each locus, association tests included only the typed subset. According to a later analysis, most CMV-associated TCR beta chains appeared to be HLA-restricted, and the HLA associations seemed to be driven largely by CMV exposure. It was suggested by the authors that the approach could potentially be generalized to other disease states and immunological phenotypes. Broadly in line with IMGT annotations, most TCR beta V segments showed up in productive rearrangements about 87% or about 30% of the time in an earlier analysis of approximately 600 of the donors. The only immune exposure information available for the cohort was CMV serostatus. In a later analysis, HLA-associated TCR beta chains showed more clonal expansion and lower generation probabilities than non-associated chains that were equally common.

The library was generated by the immunoSEQ multiplex PCR assay. For the multiplex PCR, a mixture combining 60 forward primers for TCR Vbeta segments and 13 reverse primers for TCR Jbeta segments was used. A multiplex PCR assay on genomic DNA amplified the CDR3 region of rearranged TCR beta genes. The amplified TCR beta libraries were sequenced on the Illumina HiSeq System as 87-base-pair reads. Per the original workflow: A later analysis tallied around 82 million unique TCR beta chains across the 700 or so repertoires, and some 10 million of those chains were shared by two or more donors. To remove PCR and sequencing errors, raw reads were error-corrected and collapsed into unique sequences using a nearest-neighbor algorithm that merged closely related sequences. Alignment of CDR3 sequences to IMGT reference sequences was used to assign V, D and J gene segments. For a sequence to be retained, a match of at least six nucleotides to both a V gene segment and a J gene segment was required. Rearrangements were called productive when the CDR3 lacked stop codons and stayed in frame with V and J; all others were non-productive. CDR3 was defined by IMGT convention, running from the second conserved V-encoded cysteine to the conserved J-encoded phenylalanine. The earlier analysis of about 560 of the donors excluded any sequence lacking an unambiguous match to a single V gene segment. In an earlier analysis of approximately 590 of the donors, a V segment was called functional when productive rearrangements were above 56.7%, and segregating when the standard deviation between donors exceeded 5%. A statistical classification framework was developed to diagnose cytomegalovirus status using the catalog of TCR beta chain sequences. A later analysis assigned V and J genes by comparing TCR nucleotide sequences with IMGT/GENE-DB human TR gene sequences. In a later analysis, CDR3 sequences and most-parsimonious VDJ recombination scenarios were assigned using the TCRdist pipeline. A later analysis defined each TCR beta chain by its CDR3 amino acid sequence plus V-gene family, and excluded reads lacking a unique V-gene family. To address suspected cross-contamination and a sequencing artifact, a later analysis removed 450 to 700 highly shared, low-generation-probability nucleotide sequences. A later analysis calculated a clonal expansion index for each public chain from normalized within-repertoire ranks of inferred template counts. A later analysis computed generation probabilities with a VDJ recombination model fitted to out-of-frame rearrangements, and checked the results against IGoR. Hypergeometric tests were used in a later analysis to score TCR-TCR, TCR-HLA and TCR-CMV co-occurrence, with a repertoire-size bias correction applied to the TCR pairs. A later analysis estimated false discovery rates by permuting HLA or CMV assignments 20 times. A later analysis grouped co-occurring TCRs with DBSCAN, adding TCRdist sequence similarity when clustering within HLA-allele-positive subsets. Repertoires with fewer than 30,000 or more than 120,000 public chains, plus five repertoires with anomalous nucleotide sharing, were excluded from co-occurrence clustering. Drawn from immuneACCESS, this table holds only the in-frame rearrangements with V and J called that TCRdb kept. Clones are partly lost; checked studies trace under half to an unresolved V gene and leave the rest unexplained. V and J calls plus clone size are reproduced from that table; the DNA served to infer D and trimming. This sample gives fewer than 150,000 clones in total; around three quarters of them show up just once. The top ten hold 1% of the sample.

In total, around 600 healthy bone marrow donors made up the cohort. At the time of sampling, every cohort member was nominally healthy, though immune exposures that went unrecorded were likely present. The donor was CMV seronegative and belonged to the group of several hundred seronegative cohort members. A peripheral blood sample was collected from each donor, and TCR beta sequencing was performed on peripheral blood mononuclear cells. Genomic DNA was extracted from the blood cell samples with the Qiagen DNeasy Blood Extraction Kit. The chain employs TRBV9 and TRBJ2-1; 10 junctional bases match TRBD2. Sequenced input: PBMCs. This sequence originates from a man in his forties in good health and CMV-seronegative. The DNA reads TGTGCCAGCAGCGACTCGATAGCGGGAGGCCTAAATGAGCAGTTCTTC. This sequence encodes CASSDSIAGGLNEQFF.